This TCR beta chain is from a study of early T cells in non-severe SARS-CoV-2 infection. Across the study: Sequenced material consisted of bulk RNA (from unsorted whole blood), and chains were unpaired. Whole-study results and caveats: Database matching using VDJdb favored anti-spike CD8 responses, with private and CD4 specificities left missing.

Concerning this clonotype itself: Its specificity is unknown.

The germline CDR1 and CDR2 sequences are DFQATT and SNEGSKA (reference sequence). The CDR3 totals 14 residues. J was trimmed by 6 bases and V by 6 bases; bases with no gene match: 10. As part of library construction, unique molecular identifiers were attached to individual cDNA molecules. MiXCR, applied by TCRdb to the 5' RACE reads, yields one record per CDR3 protein. The sample includes approximately 30,000 distinct CDR3 sequences, 4.7% of them seen just once. This chain links TRBV20-1 with TRBJ2-2; 7 positions match TRBD1. Sequenced input: whole blood. This receptor was obtained from an adult who was a healthcare worker with PCR-confirmed SARS-CoV-2 infection or an uninfected control (not recorded which). CDR3 protein: CSATDRSGPGELFF. The CDR3 DNA reads TGCAGTGCCACGGACAGGAGTGGTCCCGGGGAGCTGTTTTTT.